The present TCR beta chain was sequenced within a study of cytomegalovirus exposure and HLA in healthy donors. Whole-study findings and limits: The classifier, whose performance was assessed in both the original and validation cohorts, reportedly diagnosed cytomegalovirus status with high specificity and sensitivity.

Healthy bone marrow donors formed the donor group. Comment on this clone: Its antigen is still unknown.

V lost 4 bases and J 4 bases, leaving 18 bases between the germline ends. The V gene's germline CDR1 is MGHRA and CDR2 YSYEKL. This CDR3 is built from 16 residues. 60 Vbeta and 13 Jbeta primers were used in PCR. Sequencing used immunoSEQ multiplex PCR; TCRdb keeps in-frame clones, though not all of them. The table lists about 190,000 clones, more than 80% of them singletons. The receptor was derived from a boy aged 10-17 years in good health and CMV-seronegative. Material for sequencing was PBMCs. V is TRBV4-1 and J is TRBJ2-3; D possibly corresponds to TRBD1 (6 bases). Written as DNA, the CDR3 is TGCGCCAGCAGCCCGGTTCGCCATGAGGGGGCAGATACGCAGTATTTT. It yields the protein CASSPVRHEGADTQYF.